Shown below are 20 T cell receptor beta chains from a single sample sequenced in a study of technical replicates of blood from four donors. Only in-frame clones appear in the TCRdb table, and some are missing; sequencing was by immunoSEQ multiplex PCR. The sample holds approximately 81,000 clones, approximately 95% seen once. The sample taken for sequencing was T cells isolated from PBMCs. These receptor sequences come from a human donor in good health.

The V gene is TRBV9, the J gene TRBJ2-2, with D perhaps matching TRBD1 (6 bases). Germline V gene lookup returns CDR1 SGDLS and CDR2 YYNGEE. This CDR3 is built from 16 residues. Trimming left V 3 bases short and J 0 bases short, with 12 bases between. The CDR3 loop is CASSDTGQTNTGELFF. DNA for the CDR3: TGTGCCAGCAGCGATACCGGACAGACGAACACCGGGGAGCTGTTTTTT.

This chain links TRBV6-6 with TRBJ2-2; D possibly corresponds to TRBD1 (5 bases). Looked up from germline, CDR1 is MNHNY and CDR2 is SVGAGI (reference sequence). This CDR3 comprises 13 residues. V lost 8 bases and J lost 5, with 12 bases in between. CDR3 DNA: TGTGCCAGCTCAAATAGGGGAACCGGGGAGCTGTTTTTT. It is translated as CASSNRGTGELFF.

CDR3 DNA: TGTGCCACCAGCGGACAGGGTCCGAACACCGGGGAGCTGTTTTTT. It is translated as CATSGQGPNTGELFF. The rearrangement uses TRBV15 and TRBJ2-2, with 8 bases lining up with TRBD1. The CDR3 consists of 15 residues. V shed 5 bases and J 0 bases; nucleotides not matched to a gene: 2. Germline V lookup: CDR1 LNHNV, CDR2 YYDKDF (reference sequence).

The chain links TRBV30 to TRBJ2-1; the match to TRBD2 covers 7 bases. CDR1 GTSNPN and CDR2 SVGIG come from the germline V gene (reference sequence). V shed 0 bases, J shed 8 bases, and the junction held 4 bases outside the gene matches. The CDR3 covers 13 residues. The CDR3: CAWSVLGGDEQFF. For the CDR3, the DNA is TGTGCCTGGAGTGTATTGGGAGGGGATGAGCAGTTCTTC.

The V and J genes are TRBV27 and TRBJ1-1; perhaps TRBD1 as D (5 bases). The CDR3 has 14 residues. Germline CDR1 and CDR2: MNHEY and SMNVEV (reference sequence). V lost 2 bases, J lost 2 bases, and 9 bases lay in between. CDR3 protein: CASSLRGPNTEAFF. The CDR3 DNA reads as TGTGCCAGCAGTTTAAGGGGCCCTAACACTGAAGCTTTCTTT.

The rearrangement links TRBV27 to TRBJ2-1; 14 nucleotides align to TRBD2. The V gene end was trimmed by 8 bases and the J gene end by 8 bases; junction bases not matched to a gene: 5. From germline, CDR1 is MNHEY and CDR2 SMNVEV (reference sequence). The CDR3 runs 14 residues. CDR3 in amino acids: CASARLAGGDEQFF. The CDR3, as DNA: TGTGCCAGCGCAAGACTAGCGGGAGGGGATGAGCAGTTCTTC.

The V and J genes are TRBV15 and TRBJ1-5, with TRBD1 matching 7 bases. The CDR3 is 15 amino acids. Germline CDR1 LNHNV, CDR2 YYDKDF (reference sequence). After removal of 1 base from V and 7 bases from J, the junction contained 7 bases not matched to a gene. The CDR3 spells CATSRVGRGQQPQHF. DNA for the CDR3: TGTGCCACCAGCAGAGTTGGTAGGGGGCAGCAGCCCCAGCATTTT.

The chain is built from TRBV30 and TRBJ1-4; 8 bases line up with TRBD1. V lost 6 bases and J lost 8; bases outside the gene matches: 5. The germline V gene has CDR1 GTSNPN and CDR2 SVGIG (reference sequence). CDR3 length: 12 residues. The chain's CDR3 is CACGQGSEKLFF. The CDR3 DNA reads as TGTGCCTGCGGACAGGGCAGCGAAAAACTGTTTTTT. The variable domain in full, with the rest retrieved from reference TRBV30 and TRBJ1-4, is SQTIHQWPATLVQPVGSPLSLECTVEGTSNPNLYWYRQAAGRGLQLLFYSVGIGQISSEVPQNLSASRPQDRQFILSSKKLLLSDSGFYLCACGQGSEKLFFGSGTQLSVL.

The rearrangement uses TRBV10-1 and TRBJ1-5; 7 bases are a match to TRBD1. V gave up 7 bases and J gave up 4 bases; unmatched junction bases: 7. CDR1 is WNHNN and CDR2 is SYGVQD in the germline V gene (reference sequence). There are 14 residues in the CDR3. DNA for the CDR3: TGCGCCAGCACCGGGACAGACTCTAATCAGCCCCAGCATTTT. Translated, it gives CASTGTDSNQPQHF.

The CDR3 here is CASSLPGQGEYEAFF. The DNA of the CDR3 is TGTGCCAGCAGCTTACCGGGACAGGGGGAATATGAAGCTTTCTTT. The rearrangement links TRBV5-6 to TRBJ1-1; 11 positions agree with TRBD1. The V segment lost 2 bases and the J segment 7 bases; nucleotides outside the gene matches: 7. Germline CDR1 is SGHDT and CDR2 is YYEEEE. The CDR3 consists of 15 residues.

This clone was seen once. The chain recombines TRBV11-2 with TRBJ2-7, with a possible D match to TRBD2 (5 bases). V gave up 5 bases and J gave up 4 bases, with 9 bases separating them. This CDR3 spans 12 amino acids. Germline CDR1 SGHAT, CDR2 FQNNGV. Written as DNA, the CDR3 is TGTGCCAGCAGCAGGGCGGGTTACGAGCAGTACTTC. Its translation: CASSRAGYEQYF.

The rearrangement links TRBV27 to TRBJ2-7; the D is unclear. This CDR3 is 11 amino acids long. V lost 5 bases and J lost 8, with 10 bases in between. Germline V CDR1 and CDR2: MNHEY, SMNVEV (reference sequence). The CDR3 DNA follows: TGTGCCAGCAGTAACTGGGCCCAGCAGTACTTC. Protein product: CASSNWAQQYF.

The J gene is TRBJ1-5, the V gene TRBV15; no firm D call. Germline V gene lookup returns CDR1 LNHNV and CDR2 YYDKDF (reference sequence). Between the trimmed V and J ends, which lost 0 bases and 5 bases, there was a span of 5 bases. The CDR3 has 13 residues. The CDR3 DNA follows: TGTGCCACCAGCAGAGATCTCTATCAGCCCCAGCATTTT. Residues: CATSRDLYQPQHF.

The rearrangement links TRBV27 to TRBJ2-7; 10 bases fit TRBD2. CDR3 length: 17 residues. CDR1 and CDR2 from the germline V gene are MNHEY and SMNVEV (reference sequence). V lost 2 bases to trimming and J lost 2 bases; unmatched junction nucleotides: 9. The CDR3 DNA reads as TGTGCCAGCAGTTTAATAGCGGGAGGTTTAGCCCCCTACGAGCAGTACTTC. Protein product: CASSLIAGGLAPYEQYF.

The chain recombines TRBV5-4 with TRBJ1-3; no clear D gene. Trimming cost V 2 bases and J 2 bases, with 8 bases left between them. Per the germline V gene, CDR1 is SGHNT and CDR2 is YYREEE (reference sequence). The CDR3 runs to 14 residues. The CDR3 protein is CASSFGGTGNTIYF. DNA of the CDR3: TGTGCCAGCAGCTTTGGAGGGACTGGAAACACCATATATTTT.

V usage is TRBV4-2 and J usage is TRBJ2-7; 9 bases are a match to TRBD1. The CDR3 sequence is 14 residues long. With V trimmed by 5 bases and J by 3 bases, 5 bases remained unmatched. CDR1 LGHNA and CDR2 YNFKEQ come from the germline V gene. CDR3: CASSLGQGGYEQYF. Written as DNA, the CDR3 is TGTGCCAGCAGCTTGGGACAGGGAGGCTACGAGCAGTACTTC.

The chain is built from TRBV28 and TRBJ1-5, with 8 bases fitting TRBD1. Germline CDR1 MDHEN, CDR2 SYDVKM. After removal of 3 bases from V and 3 bases from J, the junction contained 4 bases not matched to a gene. There are 15 residues in the CDR3. The CDR3 DNA sequence: TGTGCCAGCAGTTTGAGACAGGGGCCCAATCAGCCCCAGCATTTT. It codes for CASSLRQGPNQPQHF. Together with reference TRBV28 and TRBJ1-5, the CDR3 gives the full variable domain: DVKVTQSSRYLVKRTGEKVFLECVQDMDHENMFWYRQDPGLGLRLIYFSYDVKMKEKGDIPEGYSVSREKKERFSLILESASTNQTSMYLCASSLRQGPNQPQHFGDGTRLSIL.

V and J are TRBV10-3 and TRBJ2-2, with TRBD1 matching over 7 bases. V was clipped by 10 bases and J by 4 bases; unmatched bases: 9. Per the germline V gene, CDR1 is ENHRY and CDR2 is SYGVKD. The CDR3 spans 14 residues. For the CDR3, the DNA is TGTGCCAGTTCAGAGACAGGGAGCACCGGGGAGCTGTTTTTT. Translating it yields CASSETGSTGELFF.

The V call is TRBV10-3, the J call TRBJ2-2, with D perhaps matching TRBD1 (7 bases). This CDR3 comprises 16 residues. Trimming pared 11 bases from V and 3 bases from J, leaving 22 bases between. CDR1 ENHRY and CDR2 SYGVKD come from the germline V gene. The CDR3, as DNA: TGTGCCGGGCGGGGACAGAACGGCGCAGACACCGGGGAGCTGTTTTTT. It is translated as CAGRGQNGADTGELFF.

The chain is built from TRBV5-6 and TRBJ2-7; 8 bases fit TRBD1. The CDR3 runs 13 residues. Germline CDR1 and CDR2: SGHDT and YYEEEE. The ends lost 0 bases at V and 5 bases at J; junction bases unmatched: 1. In DNA, the CDR3 is TGTGCCAGCAGCTTGGACAGGGGGGACGAGCAGTACTTC. Translation: CASSLDRGDEQYF.